Following are 18 T cell receptor beta chains from one sample sequenced in a study of OX40 agonist ivuxolimab in advanced cancers. Profiled with immunoSEQ multiplex PCR; TCRdb holds only in-frame clones, not every one. The sample consists of some 86,000 clones, roughly 91% of them appearing once. This material consisted of CD4+ or CD8+ T cells sorted from blood, taken in a trial of the OX40 agonist ivuxolimab. All receptors come from an adult with an advanced solid tumor such as melanoma, head and neck, liver or kidney cancer.

This clone has just one count. V gene TRBV6-5 combines with J gene TRBJ2-1; 10 nucleotides agree with TRBD2. The junction had 5 bases not matched to a gene; V was cut back by 2 bases and J by 4 bases. This CDR3 is built from 16 residues. The germline gives CDR1 MNHEY, CDR2 SVGAGI. This CDR3 is CASSYPQAGGYNEQFF. The DNA of the CDR3 is TGTGCCAGCAGTTACCCACAAGCGGGGGGGTACAATGAGCAGTTCTTC.

The chain is built from TRBV2 and TRBJ1-5; D perhaps matches TRBD1 (5 bases). The CDR3 sequence is 13 residues long. In germline, CDR1 is SNHLY, CDR2 FYNNEI. V lost 2 bases, J lost 7 bases, and 9 bases lay in between. CDR3 bases: TGTGCCAGCAGTGAACAGGGACGACAGCCCCAGCATTTT. Amino acids: CASSEQGRQPQHF. Together with reference TRBV2 and TRBJ1-5, the CDR3 gives the full variable domain: EPEVTQTPSHQVTQMGQEVILRCVPISNHLYFYWYRQILGQKVEFLVSFYNNEISEKSEIFDDQFSVERPDGSNFTLKIRSTKLEDSAMYFCASSEQGRQPQHFGDGTRLSIL.

J is TRBJ1-2 and V is TRBV28, with 10 bases lining up with TRBD1. V lost 11 bases, J lost 8 bases, and 8 bases stayed unmatched. Germline CDR1 reads MDHEN; CDR2 reads SYDVKM. The CDR3 has 12 residues. CDR3 sequence reads: CAGGQGDVGYTF. In DNA form, the CDR3 reads TGTGCCGGTGGACAGGGGGACGTCGGCTACACCTTC.

In its sample, this clone was seen once. The J gene is TRBJ1-1, the V gene TRBV5-1; D gene ambiguous. V was cut by 3 bases and J by 0 bases, with 9 bases left in between. This CDR3 is built from 14 residues. Germline lookup yields CDR1 SGHRS and CDR2 YFSETQ. CDR3 sequence reads: CASSSSGVNTEAFF. In nucleotides, the CDR3 is TGCGCCAGCAGCTCATCCGGGGTGAACACTGAAGCTTTCTTT.

The chain recombines TRBV27 with TRBJ1-2; 7 bases fit TRBD1. The CDR3 has 15 residues. The V gene end was trimmed by 5 bases and the J gene end by 3 bases; junction bases not matched to a gene: 9. Germline loops: CDR1 MNHEY, CDR2 SMNVEV (reference sequence). DNA of the CDR3: TGTGCCAGCAGTCGAAAGACAGGGAAAGACTATGGCTACACCTTC. This sequence encodes CASSRKTGKDYGYTF.

The chain joins TRBV28 to TRBJ2-1; TRBD1 might be the D (6 bases). This CDR3 has 16 residues. Trimming cost V 1 base and J 10 bases, with 20 bases left between them. Germline V CDR1 and CDR2: MDHEN, SYDVKM. The CDR3 region is CASSLSRWASQGEQFF. For the CDR3, the DNA is TGTGCCAGCAGTTTATCGAGGTGGGCCTCCCAGGGGGAGCAGTTCTTC.

V gene TRBV2 combines with J gene TRBJ2-3; D gene unclear. The CDR3 is made up of 13 amino acids. Trimming cost V 11 bases and J 2 bases, with 14 bases left between them. Per germline, CDR1 SNHLY and CDR2 FYNNEI. Here the CDR3 DNA reads TGTGCCGGCTCTGTGCGTTCCACAGATACGCAGTATTTT. It is translated as CAGSVRSTDTQYF.

The gene calls are TRBV11-1 and TRBJ2-1, with D uncertain. CDR1 and CDR2 from the germline V gene are SGHAT and FQDESV (reference sequence). The CDR3 spans 11 residues. The V and J ends lost 5 bases and 7 bases respectively, with 6 bases between them. The DNA for the CDR3 is TGTGCCAGCAGCCCAAGAAATGAGCAGTTCTTC. This codes for CASSPRNEQFF.

The chain carries TRBV7-9 and TRBJ2-1; 8 nucleotides align to TRBD1. The CDR3 runs 16 residues. CDR1 SEHNR and CDR2 FQNEAQ come from the germline V gene (reference sequence). After removal of 1 base from V and 7 bases from J, the junction contained 9 bases not matched to a gene. The CDR3, as DNA: TGTGCCAGCAGCTTAGGACAGAGACAGGGGTTTAATGAGCAGTTCTTC. Its translation: CASSLGQRQGFNEQFF.

A few counts support this clone. This chain connects TRBV4-2 to TRBJ1-4; perhaps TRBD1 as D (6 bases). The length of the CDR3 is 15 residues. V was pared by 5 bases and J by 5 bases, with 15 bases between. CDR1 is LGHNA, CDR2 YNFKEQ, per germline. The CDR3 nucleotides read TGTGCCAGCAGCGAGAACATAGGGACAAATGAAAAACTGTTTTTT. It translates to CASSENIGTNEKLFF.

The J gene is TRBJ2-7, the V gene TRBV9; D remains unclear. Per germline, CDR1 SGDLS and CDR2 YYNGEE. This CDR3 is built from 14 residues. V lost 0 bases, J lost 3 bases, and 10 bases lay in between. CDR3: CASSVGVGRYEQYF. CDR3 nucleotide sequence: TGTGCCAGCAGCGTAGGTGTAGGCCGCTACGAGCAGTACTTC.

The chain links TRBV6-5 to TRBJ2-3, with 8 positions matching TRBD2. The CDR3 length is 15 residues. CDR1 and CDR2 from the germline V gene are MNHEY and SVGAGI. V was pared by 6 bases and J by 1 base, with 6 bases of the junction left unmatched. CDR3: CASSYRGGGTDTQYF. Written as DNA, the CDR3 is TGTGCCAGCAGCTACCGGGGGGGCGGCACAGATACGCAGTATTTT.

The CDR3 spells CATTRGRTTDTQYF. CDR3 bases: TGTGCCACGACGCGGGGGAGGACCACAGATACGCAGTATTTT. The chain couples TRBV19 to TRBJ2-3, with TRBD2 identical over 7 bases. J gave up 2 bases and V 10 bases, and 9 bases lay outside the gene matches. Germline V gene lookup returns CDR1 LNHDA and CDR2 SQIVND (reference sequence). The CDR3 runs 14 residues.

The V call is TRBV30, the J call TRBJ2-7, with 13 bases lining up with TRBD2. This CDR3 region has 14 residues. Germline trimming cut 7 bases from V and 1 base from J; bases unmatched to any gene: 4. Looked up from germline, CDR1 is GTSNPN and CDR2 is SVGIG (reference sequence). This chain's CDR3 is CAYTGLAGSYEQYF. DNA for the CDR3: TGTGCCTATACGGGACTAGCGGGGTCCTACGAGCAGTACTTC.

The rearrangement uses TRBV5-4 and TRBJ1-6, with D maybe TRBD1 (6 bases). Trimming pared 1 base from V and 7 bases from J, leaving 9 bases between. Looked up from germline, CDR1 is SGHNT and CDR2 is YYREEE (reference sequence). This CDR3 has 14 residues. CDR3 residues: CASSLTGTNSPLHF. The CDR3 DNA is TGTGCCAGCAGCTTGACAGGGACCAATTCACCCCTCCACTTT.

This chain joins TRBV6-1 and TRBJ2-5; D unresolved. The J call may be faulty, since TRBJ2-7 better matches the DNA end. The CDR3 length is 14 residues. The germline V gene encodes CDR1 MNHNS and CDR2 SASEGT. The CDR3 nucleotides read TGTGCCAGCAGTGCCTCGGGCCGATCCTACGAGCAGTACTTC. Translated, it gives CASSASGRSYEQYF.

V and J are TRBV4-1 and TRBJ2-1, with 7 bases fitting TRBD2. The CDR3 extends over 16 amino acids. Losses at the gene ends were 3 bases for V and 3 bases for J; bases not matched to a gene: 8. Germline lookup yields CDR1 MGHRA and CDR2 YSYEKL. The CDR3, as DNA: TGCGCCAGCAGCCACCCCGGGACTAAGCGCTACAATGAGCAGTTCTTC. It codes for CASSHPGTKRYNEQFF.

The genes are TRBV2 and TRBJ1-6; TRBD1 matches at 7 bases. CDR3 length: 17 residues. Germline CDR1 reads SNHLY; CDR2 reads FYNNEI. The ends lost 7 bases at V and 5 bases at J; junction bases unmatched: 14. In nucleotides, the CDR3 is TGTGCCAGCATCAAGTCGTCGAGACAGGGCAATAATTCACCCCTCCACTTT. Encoded protein: CASIKSSRQGNNSPLHF.